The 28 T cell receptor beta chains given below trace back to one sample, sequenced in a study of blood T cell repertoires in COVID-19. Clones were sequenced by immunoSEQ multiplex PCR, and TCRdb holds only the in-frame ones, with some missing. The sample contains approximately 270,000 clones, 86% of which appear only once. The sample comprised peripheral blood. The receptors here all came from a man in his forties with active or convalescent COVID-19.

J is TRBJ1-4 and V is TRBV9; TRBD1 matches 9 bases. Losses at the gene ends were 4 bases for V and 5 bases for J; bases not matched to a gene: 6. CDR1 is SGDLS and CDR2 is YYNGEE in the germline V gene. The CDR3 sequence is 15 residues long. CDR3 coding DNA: TGTGCCAGCAGCCCTAGACAGGGGGTGAATGAAAAACTGTTTTTT. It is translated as CASSPRQGVNEKLFF.

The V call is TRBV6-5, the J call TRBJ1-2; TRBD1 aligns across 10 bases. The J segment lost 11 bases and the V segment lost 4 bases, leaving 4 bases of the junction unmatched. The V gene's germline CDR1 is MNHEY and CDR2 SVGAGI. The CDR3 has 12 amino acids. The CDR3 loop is CASSSGQGRYTF. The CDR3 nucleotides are TGTGCCAGCAGTTCGGGACAGGGGAGATACACCTTC.

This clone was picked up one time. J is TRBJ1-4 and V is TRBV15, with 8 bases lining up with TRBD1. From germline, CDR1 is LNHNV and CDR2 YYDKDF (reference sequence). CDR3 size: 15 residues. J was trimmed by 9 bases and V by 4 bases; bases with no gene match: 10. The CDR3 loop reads CATSTRRQGNQKLFF. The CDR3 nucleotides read TGTGCCACCAGCACCCGTAGACAGGGGAACCAAAAACTGTTTTTT.

The CDR3 sequence: CASRGLFERGNTIYF. The CDR3 DNA reads TGTGCCAGCAGGGGACTGTTCGAGCGCGGAAACACCATATATTTT. The chain links TRBV27 to TRBJ1-3, with D possibly being TRBD1 (5 bases). The germline V gene encodes CDR1 MNHEY and CDR2 SMNVEV (reference sequence). Trimming shortened V by 6 bases and J by 4 bases, and 16 bases separated the two germline ends. This CDR3 has 15 residues.

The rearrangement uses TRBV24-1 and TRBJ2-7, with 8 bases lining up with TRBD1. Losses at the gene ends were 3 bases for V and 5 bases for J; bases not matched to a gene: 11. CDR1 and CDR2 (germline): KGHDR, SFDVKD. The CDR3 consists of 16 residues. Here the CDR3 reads CATSDPASTGVDEQYF. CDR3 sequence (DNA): TGTGCCACCAGTGATCCCGCATCGACAGGGGTGGACGAGCAGTACTTC.

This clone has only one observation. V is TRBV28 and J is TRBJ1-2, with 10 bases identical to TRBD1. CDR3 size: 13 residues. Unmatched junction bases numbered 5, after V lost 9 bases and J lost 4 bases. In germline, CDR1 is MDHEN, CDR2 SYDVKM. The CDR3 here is CASRTGGFYGYTF. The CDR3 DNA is TGTGCCAGTCGGACAGGGGGATTCTATGGCTACACCTTC.

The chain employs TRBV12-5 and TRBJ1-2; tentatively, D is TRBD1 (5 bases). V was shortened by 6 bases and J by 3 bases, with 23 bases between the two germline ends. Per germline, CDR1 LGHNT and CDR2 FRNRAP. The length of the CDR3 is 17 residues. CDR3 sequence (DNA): TGTGCTAGTGGCCCCCGAATCCAGGGAGGGATGCACTATGGCTACACCTTC. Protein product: CASGPRIQGGMHYGYTF.

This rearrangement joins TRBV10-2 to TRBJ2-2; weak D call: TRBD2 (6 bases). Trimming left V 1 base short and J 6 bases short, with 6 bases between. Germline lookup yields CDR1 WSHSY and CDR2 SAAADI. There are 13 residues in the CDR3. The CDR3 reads CASSEWGAGELFF. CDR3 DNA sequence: TGCGCCAGCAGTGAGTGGGGGGCCGGGGAGCTGTTTTTT.

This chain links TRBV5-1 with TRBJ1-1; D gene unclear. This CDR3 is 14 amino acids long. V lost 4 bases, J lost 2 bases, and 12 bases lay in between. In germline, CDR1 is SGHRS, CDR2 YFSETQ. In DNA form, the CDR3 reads TGCGCCAGCAGCGATCCCCGGGGAAACACTGAAGCTTTCTTT. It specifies CASSDPRGNTEAFF.

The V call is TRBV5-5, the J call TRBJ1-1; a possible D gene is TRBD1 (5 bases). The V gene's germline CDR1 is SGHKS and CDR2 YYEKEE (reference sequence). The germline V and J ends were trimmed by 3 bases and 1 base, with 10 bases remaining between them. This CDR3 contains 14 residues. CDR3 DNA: TGTGCCAGCAGCTGGCTGACAGAGAACACTGAAGCTTTCTTT. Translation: CASSWLTENTEAFF.

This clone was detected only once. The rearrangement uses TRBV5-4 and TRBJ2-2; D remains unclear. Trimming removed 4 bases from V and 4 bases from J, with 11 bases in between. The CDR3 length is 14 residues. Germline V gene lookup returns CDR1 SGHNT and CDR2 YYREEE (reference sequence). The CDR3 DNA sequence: TGTGCCAGCAGCCGCGACATGATCACCGGGGAGCTGTTTTTT. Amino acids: CASSRDMITGELFF.

CDR3 sequence (DNA): TGTGCCAGCAGCTTGTCGGCCAGGGGTGAAAAACTGTTTTTT. Amino acid sequence: CASSLSARGEKLFF. The gene calls are TRBV5-6 and TRBJ1-4; the D gene is possibly TRBD1 (6 bases). Trimming took off 1 base at V and 7 bases at J, with 11 bases between the two ends. The CDR3 has 14 residues. Germline CDR1 is SGHDT and CDR2 is YYEEEE. Variable domain in full (rest from reference TRBV5-6 and TRBJ1-4): DAGVTQSPTHLIKTRGQQVTLRCSPKSGHDTVSWYQQALGQGPQFIFQYYEEEERQRGNFPDRFSGHQFPNYSSELNVNALLLGDSALYLCASSLSARGEKLFFGSGTQLSVL.

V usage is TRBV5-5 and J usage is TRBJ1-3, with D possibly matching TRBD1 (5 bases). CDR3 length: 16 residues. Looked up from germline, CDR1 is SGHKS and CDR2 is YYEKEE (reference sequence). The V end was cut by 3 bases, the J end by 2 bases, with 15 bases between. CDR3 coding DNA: TGTGCCAGCAGCTACACCTCTCAGGGAACTGGAAACACCATATATTTT. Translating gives CASSYTSQGTGNTIYF. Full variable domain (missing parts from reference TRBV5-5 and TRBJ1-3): DAGVTQSPTHLIKTRGQQVTLRCSPISGHKSVSWYQQVLGQGPQFIFQYYEKEERGRGNFPDRFSARQFPNYSSELNVNALLLGDSALYLCASSYTSQGTGNTIYFGEGSWLTVV.

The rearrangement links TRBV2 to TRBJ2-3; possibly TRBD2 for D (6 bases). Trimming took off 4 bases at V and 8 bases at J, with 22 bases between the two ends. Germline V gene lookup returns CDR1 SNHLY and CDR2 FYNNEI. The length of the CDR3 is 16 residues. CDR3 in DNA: TGTGCCAGCAGTGGCCTTACAGGACAAAAAGCGGGTACGCAGTATTTT. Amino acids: CASSGLTGQKAGTQYF.

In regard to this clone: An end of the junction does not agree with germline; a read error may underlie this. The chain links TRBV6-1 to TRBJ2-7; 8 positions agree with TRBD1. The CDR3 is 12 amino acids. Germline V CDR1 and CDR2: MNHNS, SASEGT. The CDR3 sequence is CASSEARTGTSF. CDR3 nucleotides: TGTGCCAGCAGTGAAGCGAGGACAGGGACTTCCTTC.

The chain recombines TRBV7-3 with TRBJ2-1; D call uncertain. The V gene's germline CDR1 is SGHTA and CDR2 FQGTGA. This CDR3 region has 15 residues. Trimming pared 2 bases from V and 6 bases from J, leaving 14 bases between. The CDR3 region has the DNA TGTGCCAGCAGCTTACGAGTGAACCCATCCAATGAGCAGTTCTTC. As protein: CASSLRVNPSNEQFF.

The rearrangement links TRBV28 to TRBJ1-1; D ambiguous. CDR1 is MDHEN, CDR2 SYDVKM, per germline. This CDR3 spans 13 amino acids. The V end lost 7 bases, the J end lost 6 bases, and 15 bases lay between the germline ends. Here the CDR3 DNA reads TGTGCCAGCACGAAAAACACATACGCTGAAGCTTTCTTT. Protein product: CASTKNTYAEAFF.

CDR3: CASSWGQESYEQYF. The CDR3 nucleotides are TGCGCCAGCAGCTGGGGACAGGAAAGCTACGAGCAGTACTTC. The chain employs TRBV5-1 and TRBJ2-7; 8 positions agree with TRBD1. This CDR3 has 14 amino acids. With V trimmed by 3 bases and J by 3 bases, 5 bases remained unmatched. Germline CDR1 SGHRS, CDR2 YFSETQ.

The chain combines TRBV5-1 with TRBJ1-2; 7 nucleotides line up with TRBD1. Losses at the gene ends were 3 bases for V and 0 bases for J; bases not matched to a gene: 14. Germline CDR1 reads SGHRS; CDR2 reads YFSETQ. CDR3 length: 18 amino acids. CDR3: CASSSASLGGASNYGYTF. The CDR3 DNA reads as TGCGCCAGCAGCTCCGCGTCCTTAGGGGGCGCCTCTAACTATGGCTACACCTTC.

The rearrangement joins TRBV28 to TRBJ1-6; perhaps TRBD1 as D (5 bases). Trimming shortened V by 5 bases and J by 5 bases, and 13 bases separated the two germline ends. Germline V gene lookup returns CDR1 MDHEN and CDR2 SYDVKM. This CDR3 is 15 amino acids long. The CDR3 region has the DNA TGTGCCAGCAGTACAAAACGGACAAATAATTCACCCCTCCACTTT. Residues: CASSTKRTNNSPLHF.

The CDR3 loop reads CASSSVSGEETQYF. As DNA, the CDR3 is TGTGCCAGCAGCTCCGTCTCGGGGGAAGAGACCCAGTACTTC. The chain links TRBV7-9 to TRBJ2-5; TRBD2 might be the D (6 bases). The V gene lost 4 bases and the J gene lost 3 bases, with 12 bases spanning the gap. CDR1 SEHNR and CDR2 FQNEAQ come from the germline V gene (reference sequence). The CDR3 has 14 amino acids.

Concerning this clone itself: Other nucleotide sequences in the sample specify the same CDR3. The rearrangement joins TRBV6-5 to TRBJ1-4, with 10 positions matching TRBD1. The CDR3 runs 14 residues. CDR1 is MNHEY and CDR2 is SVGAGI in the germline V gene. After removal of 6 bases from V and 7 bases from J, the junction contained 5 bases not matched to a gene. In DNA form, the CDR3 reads TGTGCCAGCAGCCGGGACAGGGGTCGTGAAAAACTGTTTTTT. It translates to CASSRDRGREKLFF.

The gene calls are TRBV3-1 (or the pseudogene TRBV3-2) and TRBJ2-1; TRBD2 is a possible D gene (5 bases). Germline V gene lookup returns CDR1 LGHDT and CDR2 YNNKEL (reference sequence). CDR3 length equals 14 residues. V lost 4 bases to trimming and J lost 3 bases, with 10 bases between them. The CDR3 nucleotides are TGTGCCAGCAGCCCGGACTGGGACTACAATGAGCAGTTCTTC. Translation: CASSPDWDYNEQFF.

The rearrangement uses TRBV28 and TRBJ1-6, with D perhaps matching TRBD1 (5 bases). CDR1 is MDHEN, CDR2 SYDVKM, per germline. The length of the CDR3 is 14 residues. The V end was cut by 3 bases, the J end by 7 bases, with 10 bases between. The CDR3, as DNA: TGTGCCAGCAGTTTGGGGGGTCGAAATTCACCCCTCCACTTT. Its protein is CASSLGGRNSPLHF.

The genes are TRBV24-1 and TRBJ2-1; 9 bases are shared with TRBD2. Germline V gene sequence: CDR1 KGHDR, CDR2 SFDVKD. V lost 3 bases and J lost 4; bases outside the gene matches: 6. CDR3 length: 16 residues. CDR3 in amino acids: CATSDPTSGMYNEQFF. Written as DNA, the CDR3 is TGTGCCACCAGTGATCCGACTAGCGGAATGTACAATGAGCAGTTCTTC.

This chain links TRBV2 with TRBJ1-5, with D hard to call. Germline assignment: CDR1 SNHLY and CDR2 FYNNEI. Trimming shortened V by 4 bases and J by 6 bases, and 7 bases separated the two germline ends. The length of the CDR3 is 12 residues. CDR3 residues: CASSGESQPQHF. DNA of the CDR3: TGTGCCAGCAGTGGGGAGAGTCAGCCCCAGCATTTT.

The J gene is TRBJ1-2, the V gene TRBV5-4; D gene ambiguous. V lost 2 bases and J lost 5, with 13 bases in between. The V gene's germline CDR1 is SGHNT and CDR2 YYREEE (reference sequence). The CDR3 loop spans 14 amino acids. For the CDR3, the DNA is TGTGCCAGCAGCTTCTTGGAAGGCGGATATGGCTACACCTTC. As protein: CASSFLEGGYGYTF.

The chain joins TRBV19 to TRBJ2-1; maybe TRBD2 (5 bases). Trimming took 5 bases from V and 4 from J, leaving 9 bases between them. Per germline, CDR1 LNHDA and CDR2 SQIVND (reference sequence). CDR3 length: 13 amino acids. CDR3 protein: CASSVEGYNEQFF. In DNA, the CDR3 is TGTGCCAGTAGTGTTGAGGGTTACAATGAGCAGTTCTTC.